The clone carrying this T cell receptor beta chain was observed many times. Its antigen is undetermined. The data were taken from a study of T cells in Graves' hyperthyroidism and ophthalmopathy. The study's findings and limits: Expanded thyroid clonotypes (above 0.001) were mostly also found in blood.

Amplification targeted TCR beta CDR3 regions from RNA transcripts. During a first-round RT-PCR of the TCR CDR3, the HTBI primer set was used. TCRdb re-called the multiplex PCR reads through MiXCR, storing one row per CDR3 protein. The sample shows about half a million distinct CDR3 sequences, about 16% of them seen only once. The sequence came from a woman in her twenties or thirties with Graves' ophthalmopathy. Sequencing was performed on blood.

The CDR3 sequence is CASSQDLLVTSETQYF. The CDR3 DNA follows: TGCGCCAGCAGCCAAGATCTTCTCGTGACAAGTGAGACCCAGTACTTC. The chain carries TRBV4-3 and TRBJ2-5; no firm D call. Germline CDR1 LGHNA, CDR2 YSLEER. This CDR3 contains 16 residues. Trimming removed 0 bases at V and 5 bases at J, with 16 bases between.